One sample yielded the 3 T cell receptor beta chains listed below, sequenced in a study of CD8+CD57+ T cells in acquired aplastic anemia. Sequencing was done on patients that had shown CD8+CD57+ cell expansion by flow cytometry. Genomic DNA served as template for TCR beta VDJ and CDR3 profiling. TCRdb analysed the reads with MiXCR anew, one entry per CDR3 protein. This sample yields 150,000 to 200,000 distinct CDR3 sequences, of which approximately 50% are seen a single time; over 7.5% belongs to the top ten. The sequenced sample consisted of sorted CD4+, CD8+, or CD8+CD57+ T cells (not recorded which) from PBMCs. Receptor source: a human donor with aplastic anemia.

The chain employs TRBV29-1 and TRBJ2-3; no definite D call. This CDR3 has 16 residues. V gave up 4 bases and J gave up 0 bases, with 17 bases separating them. Germline assignment: CDR1 SQVTM and CDR2 ANQGSEA. The DNA for the CDR3 is TGCAGCGTTGTGAGGATGGATTTGGGGAGCACAGATACGCAGTATTTT. This encodes CSVVRMDLGSTDTQYF.

This clonotype appeared many times. The chain carries TRBV7-2 and TRBJ2-3; D is uncertain. V lost 5 bases, J lost 0 bases, and 3 bases lay in between. Per the germline V gene, CDR1 is SGHTA and CDR2 is FQGNSA. The CDR3 has 12 residues. DNA for the CDR3: TGTGCCAGCAGCGGAAGCACAGATACGCAGTATTTT. It encodes CASSGSTDTQYF.

V gene TRBV11-1 combines with J gene TRBJ2-3, with 13 bases that match TRBD2. Germline values: CDR1 SGHAT, CDR2 FQDESV (reference sequence). The CDR3 is 16 residues long. Trimming at V came to 6 bases and at J to 0 bases, leaving 3 bases not matched to a gene. CDR3 protein: CASRGTSGTSTDTQYF. DNA for the CDR3: TGTGCCAGCAGGGGGACTAGCGGGACTAGCACAGATACGCAGTATTTT.